The entry that follows covers one TCR beta chain sequence. The germline V gene has CDR1 LNHDA and CDR2 SQIVND (reference sequence). The V end was cut by 6 bases, the J end by 3 bases, with 16 bases between. The length of the CDR3 is 15 residues. This sample stems from a study of cytomegalovirus exposure and HLA in healthy donors. The PCR was carried out with 60 Vbeta primers and 13 Jbeta primers. Generated by immunoSEQ multiplex PCR, the TCRdb table keeps only in-frame clones and is missing some. The sample carries roughly 130,000 clones, more than 60% recorded once. This clonotype was sampled from a woman aged 35 to 49 in good health and CMV-seronegative. The V and J genes are TRBV19 and TRBJ2-3, with D perhaps matching TRBD1 (6 bases). The specimen sequenced was PBMCs. The CDR3 DNA reads as TGTGCCAGTAGGGACACAGGGATTCTAACAGATACGCAGTATTTT. Translated: CASRDTGILTDTQYF.